The 17 T cell receptor beta chains in this list originate from one sample, sequenced in a study of control samples from healthy donors and cancer patients. The data were produced by immunoSEQ multiplex PCR, yet TCRdb's version contains in-frame clones alone and is incomplete. The sample lists roughly 120,000 clones, more than 85% occurring once. Sequenced material: PBMCs. The receptor source for this set is a man aged 50 to 60 with head and neck cancer.

The rearrangement links TRBV7-9 to TRBJ2-1, with TRBD2 matching 8 bases. With 9 bases clipped from V and 6 bases from J, the junction kept 10 bases outside the gene matches. CDR1 SEHNR and CDR2 FQNEAQ come from the germline V gene (reference sequence). The CDR3 length is 14 residues. The CDR3 here is CASNIGGALNEQFF. CDR3 nucleotides: TGTGCCAGTAATATCGGGGGGGCCCTCAATGAGCAGTTCTTC. The full variable domain, with the rest looked up from reference TRBV7-9 and TRBJ2-1, is DTGVSQNPRHKITKRGQNVTFRCDPISEHNRLYWYRQTLGQGPEFLTYFQNEAQLEKSRLLSDRFSAERPKGSFSTLEIQRTEQGDSAMYLCASNIGGALNEQFFGPGTRLTVL.

This clone has a single count. The chain has TRBV6-6 and TRBJ2-5; D is unresolved. Between the trimmed V and J ends, which lost 6 bases and 0 bases, there was a span of 8 bases. Germline V CDR1 and CDR2: MNHNY, SVGAGI (reference sequence). This CDR3 region has 13 residues. This chain's CDR3 is CASRPWDQETQYF. DNA of the CDR3: TGTGCCAGCAGGCCTTGGGACCAAGAGACCCAGTACTTC.

This chain joins TRBV2 and TRBJ1-6; 7 positions agree with TRBD1. The CDR3 sequence is 12 residues long. CDR1 is SNHLY and CDR2 is FYNNEI in the germline V gene. With V trimmed by 7 bases and J by 8 bases, 2 bases remained unmatched. CDR3 residues: CASKGADSPLHF. DNA for the CDR3: TGTGCCAGCAAGGGGGCCGATTCACCCCTCCACTTT.

The rearrangement joins TRBV11-2 to TRBJ2-1; 12 bases map to TRBD1. V trimming: 3 bases; J trimming: 10 bases; junction bases outside the gene matches: 7. The CDR3 is 15 residues long. CDR1 and CDR2 from the germline V gene are SGHAT and FQNNGV. In DNA form, the CDR3 reads TGTGCCAGCAGCTTCGAGGGACAGGGGGCTCGCGAGCAGTTCTTC. It encodes CASSFEGQGAREQFF.

The chain combines TRBV30 with TRBJ2-1; D call uncertain. With 0 bases removed from V and 6 bases from J, the gap between germline ends came to 3 bases. The CDR3 extends over 11 amino acids. Germline V CDR1 and CDR2: GTSNPN, SVGIG (reference sequence). Here the CDR3 DNA reads TGTGCCTGGAGTGTAATCAATGAGCAGTTCTTC. It codes for CAWSVINEQFF.

The CDR3 nucleotides are TGTGCCAGCAGCTGGGGGGCCCCACCCCTCCACTTT. The encoded protein is CASSWGAPPLHF. The rearrangement uses TRBV7-2 and TRBJ1-6; possible D gene TRBD1, 6 bases. From germline, CDR1 is SGHTA and CDR2 FQGNSA. V shed 4 bases and J shed 11 bases, with 9 bases lying between them. The CDR3 is 12 amino acids.

This chain uses TRBV5-1 with TRBJ2-2; TRBD2 might be the D (5 bases). With 5 bases removed from V and 7 bases from J, the gap between germline ends came to 18 bases. Germline CDR1 reads SGHRS; CDR2 reads YFSETQ. The CDR3 sequence is 15 residues long. The CDR3 loop reads CASSHYGESNGELFF. The CDR3, as DNA: TGCGCCAGCAGTCACTACGGGGAAAGCAACGGGGAGCTGTTTTTT.

This clone was detected once. The chain is built from TRBV7-3 and TRBJ2-3; 9 nucleotides match TRBD2. Germline V CDR1 and CDR2: SGHTA, FQGTGA. V was pared by 4 bases and J by 8 bases, with 10 bases of the junction left unmatched. This CDR3 spans 15 amino acids. The CDR3 is CASSSPGAGGFTQYF. The CDR3 DNA follows: TGTGCCAGCAGCTCACCCGGAGCGGGGGGATTTACGCAGTATTTT.

The chain is built from TRBV14 and TRBJ1-5, with 9 bases matching TRBD1. The germline gives CDR1 SGHDN, CDR2 FVKESK. V dropped 3 bases and J dropped 3; count of bases not matched to a gene: 12. The CDR3 contains 18 residues. CDR3 bases: TGTGCCAGCAGCCAGGACAGGGGAAGGGTATATGTCAATCAGCCCCAGCATTTT. Amino acids: CASSQDRGRVYVNQPQHF.

This chain joins TRBV3-1 (or the pseudogene TRBV3-2) and TRBJ2-3, with 8 bases identical to TRBD2. The germline gives CDR1 LGHDT, CDR2 YNNKEL (reference sequence). This CDR3 contains 17 residues. The V and J ends lost 0 bases and 2 bases, in that order; junction bases with no gene match: 7. The CDR3 loop reads CASSQDGGAGVTDTQYF. The CDR3, as DNA: TGTGCCAGCAGCCAAGATGGCGGAGCGGGGGTCACAGATACGCAGTATTTT.

This clone was observed once. The genes are TRBV19 and TRBJ1-1; D perhaps matches TRBD1 (5 bases). The CDR3 runs 14 residues. Deletions cut 4 bases from V and 1 base from J, with 10 bases between. Germline V gene lookup returns CDR1 LNHDA and CDR2 SQIVND (reference sequence). The DNA for the CDR3 is TGTGCCAGTAGTAGGGGCGGGGGGAACACTGAAGCTTTCTTT. Protein product: CASSRGGGNTEAFF.

J is TRBJ2-4 and V is TRBV6-2 or TRBV6-3; D is perhaps TRBD1 (5 bases). CDR3 length equals 15 residues. Trimming shortened V by 1 base and J by 2 bases, and 9 bases separated the two germline ends. Germline V lookup: CDR1 MNHEY, CDR2 SVGEGT. In nucleotides, the CDR3 is TGTGCCAGCAGTTACTATCAGGGAACCAAAAACATTCAGTACTTC. Its translation: CASSYYQGTKNIQYF.

This chain connects TRBV7-9 to TRBJ1-1; D remains unclear. The CDR3 is 14 residues long. Trimming shortened V by 5 bases and J by 5 bases, and 15 bases separated the two germline ends. Per germline, CDR1 SEHNR and CDR2 FQNEAQ (reference sequence). CDR3 loop: CASSTGPPGTEAFF. DNA of the CDR3: TGTGCCAGCAGCACCGGGCCTCCTGGGACTGAAGCTTTCTTT.

The chain couples TRBV7-3 to TRBJ1-1; 8 bases match TRBD1. Trimming cost V 4 bases and J 2 bases; bases outside gene matches: 3. Germline values: CDR1 SGHTA, CDR2 FQGTGA. The CDR3 consists of 14 residues. DNA for the CDR3: TGTGCCAGCAGCTCCGGACAGGGAAACACTGAAGCTTTCTTT. The encoded protein is CASSSGQGNTEAFF.

This clone was seen just once. The chain links TRBV4-3 to TRBJ2-1; 8 bases are shared with TRBD2. Germline lookup yields CDR1 LGHNA and CDR2 YSLEER. The CDR3 runs 14 residues. V gave up 4 bases and J gave up 5 bases; unmatched junction bases: 4. CDR3: CASSPTSADNEQFF. CDR3 in DNA: TGCGCCAGCAGCCCGACTAGCGCGGACAATGAGCAGTTCTTC.

The rearrangement uses TRBV3-1 (or the pseudogene TRBV3-2) and TRBJ2-1; 8 positions agree with TRBD2. V was clipped by 4 bases and J by 10 bases; unmatched bases: 9. Germline CDR1 LGHDT, CDR2 YNNKEL (reference sequence). CDR3 length: 14 amino acids. Here the CDR3 reads CASSLLAGGREQFF. In DNA, the CDR3 is TGTGCCAGCAGCCTTCTGGCGGGGGGCAGGGAGCAGTTCTTC.

The V and J genes are TRBV4-3 and TRBJ2-5, with D maybe TRBD2 (5 bases). The CDR3 runs 14 residues. The germline V and J ends were trimmed by 3 bases and 4 bases, with 12 bases remaining between them. CDR1 is LGHNA and CDR2 is YSLEER in the germline V gene. CDR3 protein: CASSHGLSGETQYF. CDR3 coding DNA: TGCGCCAGCAGCCACGGACTGTCGGGAGAGACCCAGTACTTC.